These T cell receptor beta chains were read from a single sample in a study of technical replicates of blood from a few donors. Only in-frame clones appear in the TCRdb table, and some are missing; sequencing was by immunoSEQ multiplex PCR. This table has around 50,000 clones, roughly 94% appearing once. The specimen sequenced was T cells isolated from PBMCs. All receptors derive from a human donor in good health. The CDR3 runs from the conserved cysteine through the conserved F or W. D genes are given only for firm matches. Size tells how often a clone was seen (once, few, many) or the class of an expanded clone, and some rows leave it out.

d_gene: TRBD1; abundance: .; j_gene: TRBJ1-6; v_gene: TRBV12-5; CDR3nt: TGTGCTAGTGGTCCCGAGACAGGGGGCGTTAAAGAATCACCCCTCCACTTT; CDR3aa: CASGPETGGVKESPLHF
d_gene: TRBD1; abundance: .; j_gene: TRBJ2-1; v_gene: TRBV5-1; CDR3nt: TGCGCCAGCAGCTCTACCGGGACAGGGGCTAGTGAGCAGTTCTTC; CDR3aa: CASSSTGTGASEQFF
d_gene: TRBD1; abundance: .; j_gene: TRBJ2-2; v_gene: TRBV7-3; CDR3nt: TGTGCCAGCAGCTTAATGCAGGGGGCCAACACCGGGGAGCTGTTTTTT; CDR3aa: CASSLMQGANTGELFF
d_gene: TRBD1; abundance: .; j_gene: TRBJ1-2; v_gene: TRBV14; CDR3nt: TGTGCCAGCAGCCAGGACAGGGGACCATTCTATGGCTACACCTTC; CDR3aa: CASSQDRGPFYGYTF
d_gene: TRBD1; abundance: .; j_gene: TRBJ2-7; v_gene: TRBV28; CDR3nt: TGTGCCAGCAGTTTCTTCCGGGACAGGGCCTACGAGCAGTACTTC; CDR3aa: CASSFFRDRAYEQYF
d_gene: TRBD1; abundance: once; j_gene: TRBJ2-4; v_gene: TRBV29-1; CDR3nt: TGCAGCGTTGAATCCGGGACAGGCTCTGTCCTAGCCAAAAACATTCAGTACTTC; CDR3aa: CSVESGTGSVLAKNIQYF
d_gene: .; abundance: .; j_gene: TRBJ2-1; v_gene: TRBV5-1; CDR3nt: TGCGCCAGCAGCTTCTATGATGAGCAGTTCTTC; CDR3aa: CASSFYDEQFF
d_gene: .; abundance: .; j_gene: TRBJ2-1; v_gene: TRBV29-1; CDR3nt: TGCAGCGTGCCGACAGAGAACAATGAGCAGTTCTTC; CDR3aa: CSVPTENNEQFF
d_gene: .; abundance: .; j_gene: TRBJ1-5; v_gene: TRBV7-9; CDR3nt: TGTGCCAGCAGCTTAGGAGCCAGTGGGGGCCCCCAGCATTTT; CDR3aa: CASSLGASGGPQHF
d_gene: .; abundance: .; j_gene: TRBJ1-2; v_gene: TRBV6-5; CDR3nt: TGTGCCAGCAGTCGGACTCTAACCGCTAACTATGGCTACACCTTC; CDR3aa: CASSRTLTANYGYTF
d_gene: TRBD1; abundance: .; j_gene: TRBJ2-3; v_gene: TRBV28; CDR3nt: TGTGCCAGCAGTGAAGCCCCGGGACAGTTATTTACGCAGTATTTT; CDR3aa: CASSEAPGQLFTQYF
d_gene: TRBD1; abundance: .; j_gene: TRBJ1-1; v_gene: TRBV7-9; CDR3nt: TGTGCCAGCAGCAAAACACAGGGGGCGGACACTGAAGCTTTCTTT; CDR3aa: CASSKTQGADTEAFF
d_gene: TRBD1; abundance: .; j_gene: TRBJ2-4; v_gene: TRBV28; CDR3nt: TGTGCCAGCAGTTTGGACAGGGGGCGAAGGAACATTCAGTACTTC; CDR3aa: CASSLDRGRRNIQYF
d_gene: TRBD1; abundance: .; j_gene: TRBJ1-2; v_gene: TRBV6-5; CDR3nt: TGTGCCAGCAGTTCCGGGACAGGGTTTTGGTACACCTTC; CDR3aa: CASSSGTGFWYTF
d_gene: TRBD1; abundance: .; j_gene: TRBJ2-2; v_gene: TRBV5-4; CDR3nt: TGTGCCAGCAGCTCGGGGGACAGGGGGCAGACCGGGGAGCTGTTTTTT; CDR3aa: CASSSGDRGQTGELFF
d_gene: .; abundance: .; j_gene: TRBJ2-2; v_gene: TRBV5-5; CDR3nt: TGTGCCAGCAGCTTGACAGGCACATACACCGGGGAGCTGTTTTTT; CDR3aa: CASSLTGTYTGELFF
d_gene: .; abundance: .; j_gene: TRBJ2-1; v_gene: TRBV9; CDR3nt: TGTGCCAGCAGTGGAGAGGCGTGGGGGGGCAGCAATGAGCAGTTCTTC; CDR3aa: CASSGEAWGGSNEQFF
d_gene: .; abundance: .; j_gene: TRBJ2-7; v_gene: TRBV7-3; CDR3nt: TGTGCCAGCAGCTCACGGGACGGGAGCTCCTACGAGCAGTACTTC; CDR3aa: CASSSRDGSSYEQYF
d_gene: TRBD1; abundance: .; j_gene: TRBJ1-1; v_gene: TRBV5-6; CDR3nt: TGTGCCAGCAGCACCTGGACAGGGGAAATGAACACTGAAGCTTTCTTT; CDR3aa: CASSTWTGEMNTEAFF
d_gene: TRBD2; abundance: .; j_gene: TRBJ2-1; v_gene: TRBV28; CDR3nt: TGTGCCAGCAGTCCGGGACTAGCGGAGTACAATGAGCAGTTCTTC; CDR3aa: CASSPGLAEYNEQFF
d_gene: .; abundance: .; j_gene: TRBJ2-3; v_gene: TRBV28; CDR3nt: TGTGCCAGCAGTTTCGCCTTACAGGGCGGGCCGATCTCAGATACGCAGTATTTT; CDR3aa: CASSFALQGGPISDTQYF
d_gene: TRBD1; abundance: .; j_gene: TRBJ1-6; v_gene: TRBV5-5; CDR3nt: TGTGCCAGCAGCTGGGACGGACAGGCGTATAATTCACCCCTCCACTTT; CDR3aa: CASSWDGQAYNSPLHF
d_gene: TRBD1; abundance: .; j_gene: TRBJ1-2; v_gene: TRBV9; CDR3nt: TGTGCCAGCAGCGTAGCAGGGGGCGGAAATGGCTACACCTTC; CDR3aa: CASSVAGGGNGYTF
d_gene: TRBD1; abundance: .; j_gene: TRBJ1-1; v_gene: TRBV11-2; CDR3nt: TGTGCCAGCAGCTTAGGCAGGGGGCTCCACCCTATACAAAATACTGAAGCTTTCTTT; CDR3aa: CASSLGRGLHPIQNTEAFF
d_gene: .; abundance: .; j_gene: TRBJ1-1; v_gene: TRBV5-1; CDR3nt: TGCGCCAGCAAAGAATCCGGTTTTTACCGAAAGAACACTGAAGCTTTCTTT; CDR3aa: CASKESGFYRKNTEAFF
d_gene: TRBD1; abundance: .; j_gene: TRBJ1-2; v_gene: TRBV10-2; CDR3nt: TGCGCCGCACACCGTGGGACAGGGGGCTATGGCTACACCTTC; CDR3aa: CAAHRGTGGYGYTF
d_gene: TRBD2; abundance: .; j_gene: TRBJ2-1; v_gene: TRBV7-9; CDR3nt: TGTGCCAGCAGCTTACACAGCGGGAGTCGGGCTGGCAATGAGCAGTTCTTC; CDR3aa: CASSLHSGSRAGNEQFF
d_gene: TRBD1; abundance: .; j_gene: TRBJ1-1; v_gene: TRBV5-1; CDR3nt: TGCGCCAGCAAAAGACAGGGGGCTGGGACTGAAGCTTTCTTT; CDR3aa: CASKRQGAGTEAFF
d_gene: .; abundance: .; j_gene: TRBJ1-3; v_gene: TRBV29-1; CDR3nt: TGCAGCGTTGGCGAAAGAATCGATGGAAACACCATATATTTT; CDR3aa: CSVGERIDGNTIYF
d_gene: .; abundance: .; j_gene: TRBJ2-5; v_gene: TRBV28; CDR3nt: TGTGCCAGCAGTCCGGGACAAGAAGGGGAGACCCAGTACTTC; CDR3aa: CASSPGQEGETQYF
d_gene: TRBD1; abundance: .; j_gene: TRBJ2-1; v_gene: TRBV7-2; CDR3nt: TGTGCCAGCAGCGTCGACAGGGGCGTTTACAATGAGCAGTTCTTC; CDR3aa: CASSVDRGVYNEQFF
d_gene: .; abundance: .; j_gene: TRBJ2-5; v_gene: TRBV5-4; CDR3nt: TGTGCCAGCAATCGGGACATGGTGGAGACCCAGTACTTC; CDR3aa: CASNRDMVETQYF
d_gene: TRBD1; abundance: .; j_gene: TRBJ2-7; v_gene: TRBV7-9; CDR3nt: TGTGCCAGCAGCTCGTCCGGGACAGGCCCCTACGAGCAGTACTTC; CDR3aa: CASSSSGTGPYEQYF
d_gene: TRBD1; abundance: .; j_gene: TRBJ2-1; v_gene: TRBV5-4; CDR3nt: TGTGCCAGCAGCCTAGGACAGGGGGTCACCTACAATGAGCAGTTCTTC; CDR3aa: CASSLGQGVTYNEQFF
d_gene: TRBD1; abundance: .; j_gene: TRBJ1-6; v_gene: TRBV5-1; CDR3nt: TGCGCCAGCAGCTTGGCGGGACAGGAGTATTCACCCCTCCACTTT; CDR3aa: CASSLAGQEYSPLHF
d_gene: TRBD1; abundance: .; j_gene: TRBJ1-2; v_gene: TRBV6-5; CDR3nt: TGTGCCAGCAGTTCCACGTTACAGGGGAACTATGGCTACACCTTC; CDR3aa: CASSSTLQGNYGYTF
d_gene: .; abundance: .; j_gene: TRBJ1-5; v_gene: TRBV6-6; CDR3nt: TGTGCCAGCAAAGAAGGGGCGTTTCAGCCCCAGCATTTT; CDR3aa: CASKEGAFQPQHF
d_gene: .; abundance: .; j_gene: TRBJ1-2; v_gene: TRBV10-1; CDR3nt: TGCGCCAGCAGTGCGTCAGGGAGGGTCAACTATGGCTACACCTTC; CDR3aa: CASSASGRVNYGYTF
d_gene: .; abundance: .; j_gene: TRBJ2-3; v_gene: TRBV14; CDR3nt: TGTGCCAGCAGCCAAATAGGGGGTCCAGATACGCAGTATTTT; CDR3aa: CASSQIGGPDTQYF
d_gene: TRBD2; abundance: .; j_gene: TRBJ2-7; v_gene: TRBV7-8; CDR3nt: TGTGCCAGCAGCTTAGAAGGGCTAGCGGGACAGTACGAGCAGTACTTC; CDR3aa: CASSLEGLAGQYEQYF
d_gene: .; abundance: .; j_gene: TRBJ2-1; v_gene: TRBV29-1; CDR3nt: TGCAGCGTTGGAGACACACAATACAATGAGCAGTTCTTC; CDR3aa: CSVGDTQYNEQFF
d_gene: TRBD2; abundance: .; j_gene: TRBJ2-7; v_gene: TRBV11-3; CDR3nt: TGTGCCAGCAGCTTGTACTCCGGGGGGGGCTACGAGCAGTACTTC; CDR3aa: CASSLYSGGGYEQYF